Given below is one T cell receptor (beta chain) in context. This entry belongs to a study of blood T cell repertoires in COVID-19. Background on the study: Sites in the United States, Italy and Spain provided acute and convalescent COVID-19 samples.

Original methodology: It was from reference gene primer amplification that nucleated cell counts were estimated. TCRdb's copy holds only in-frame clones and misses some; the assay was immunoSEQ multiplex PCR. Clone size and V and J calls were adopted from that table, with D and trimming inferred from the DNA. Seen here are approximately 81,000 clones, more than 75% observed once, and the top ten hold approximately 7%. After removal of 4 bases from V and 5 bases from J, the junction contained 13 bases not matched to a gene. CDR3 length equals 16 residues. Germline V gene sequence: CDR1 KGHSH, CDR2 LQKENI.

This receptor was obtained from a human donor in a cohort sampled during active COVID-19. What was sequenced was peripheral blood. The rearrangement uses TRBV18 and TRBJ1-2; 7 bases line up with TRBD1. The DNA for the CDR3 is TGTGCCAGCTCACGTACACAGGGGCTTGGCTCATATGGCTACACCTTC. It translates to CASSRTQGLGSYGYTF. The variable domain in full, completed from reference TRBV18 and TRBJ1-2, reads NAGVMQNPRHLVRRRGQEARLRCSPMKGHSHVYWYRQLPEEGLKFMVYLQKENIIDESGMPKERFSAEFPKEGPSILRIQQVVRGDSAAYFCASSRTQGLGSYGYTFGSGTRLTVV.